Below, 21 T cell receptor beta chains from the same sample are listed, as sequenced in a study of cytomegalovirus exposure and HLA in healthy donors. PCR was performed using 60 Vbeta and 13 Jbeta primers. Sequencing was performed with immunoSEQ multiplex PCR; in TCRdb, only in-frame clones are kept and a portion is missing. Of about 90,000 clones in the sample, over 70% were seen once. The sequencing input was PBMCs. These receptors were obtained from a man aged 30 to 45 in good health and CMV-seropositive.

V is TRBV4-2 and J is TRBJ1-4; D is unresolved. The CDR3 covers 13 residues. Per germline, CDR1 LGHNA and CDR2 YNFKEQ. With 1 base removed from V and 5 bases from J, the gap between germline ends came to 5 bases. In DNA form, the CDR3 reads TGTGCCAGCAGCCAAGGAGGAAATGAAAAACTGTTTTTT. Protein product: CASSQGGNEKLFF.

Regarding this clone: One end of the junction fails to match germline, which may point to a read error. The chain recombines TRBV25-1 with TRBJ1-2; perhaps TRBD1 as D (6 bases). This CDR3 has 14 residues. Germline V gene sequence: CDR1 MGHDK, CDR2 SYGVNS. Written as DNA, the CDR3 is TGTGCCAGCAGTGCCTACGGGACAAACTATGGCTACCCCTTC. This sequence encodes CASSAYGTNYGYPF.

This chain joins TRBV25-1 and TRBJ1-1; the D gene is possibly TRBD1 (5 bases). The CDR3 sequence is 15 residues long. The V end lost 4 bases, the J end lost 5 bases, and 17 bases lay between the germline ends. Germline CDR1 MGHDK, CDR2 SYGVNS. In DNA, the CDR3 is TGTGCCAGCAGTGCCCCGGGACTTAAAAAAACTGAAGCTTTCTTT. As protein: CASSAPGLKKTEAFF.

The chain carries TRBV6-1 and TRBJ2-5; D might be TRBD1 (5 bases). The CDR3 totals 14 residues. V was pared by 8 bases and J by 5 bases, with 18 bases between. Germline lookup yields CDR1 MNHNS and CDR2 SASEGT. The CDR3: CASERRQGGETQYF. DNA for the CDR3: TGTGCCAGCGAAAGGCGGCAGGGTGGCGAGACCCAGTACTTC.

In DNA, the CDR3 is TGTGCCAGCAGCTCCCGACAGGGGATGTCTAATGAAAAACTGTTTTTT. Protein product: CASSSRQGMSNEKLFF. The chain recombines TRBV7-9 with TRBJ1-4; 8 bases match TRBD1. There are 16 residues in the CDR3. CDR1 is SEHNR and CDR2 is FQNEAQ in the germline V gene (reference sequence). V dropped 4 bases and J dropped 3; count of bases not matched to a gene: 7.

The rearrangement uses TRBV27 and TRBJ2-7; D is unresolved. Trimming took off 0 bases at V and 9 bases at J, with 18 bases between the two ends. Germline V CDR1 and CDR2: MNHEY, SMNVEV (reference sequence). This CDR3 is 15 amino acids long. The CDR3 spells CASSLSTSPVLGQYF. The CDR3 coding sequence is TGTGCCAGCAGTTTATCGACATCCCCCGTTCTTGGGCAGTACTTC.

The chain recombines TRBV6-1 with TRBJ1-5; 8 nucleotides align to TRBD1. There are 15 residues in the CDR3. V was clipped by 5 bases and J by 4 bases; unmatched bases: 7. Germline loops: CDR1 MNHNS, CDR2 SASEGT. CDR3 in amino acids: CASSLDRGGNQPQHF. CDR3 DNA sequence: TGTGCCAGCAGTTTAGACAGGGGAGGGAATCAGCCCCAGCATTTT.

The chain has TRBV4-2 and TRBJ2-7; D is possibly TRBD1 (6 bases). Germline V CDR1 and CDR2: LGHNA, YNFKEQ. V was shortened by 3 bases and J by 7 bases, with 13 bases between the two germline ends. This CDR3 has 13 amino acids. In nucleotides, the CDR3 is TGTGCCAGCAGCCACCCAGGAACAGGGGAGCAGTACTTC. This codes for CASSHPGTGEQYF.

This clone was detected only a few times. The rearrangement uses TRBV9 and TRBJ2-1; 7 bases agree with TRBD2. The germline V gene has CDR1 SGDLS and CDR2 YYNGEE. V shed 0 bases and J 1 base; nucleotides not matched to a gene: 7. The CDR3 totals 17 residues. The DNA of the CDR3 is TGTGCCAGCAGCGTAGCTAGCGGACTGAGTTCCTACAATGAGCAGTTCTTC. It yields the protein CASSVASGLSSYNEQFF.

V is TRBV2 and J is TRBJ1-4, with 7 bases fitting TRBD1. V shed 2 bases and J 9 bases; nucleotides not matched to a gene: 3. The CDR3 contains 13 residues. Germline V lookup: CDR1 SNHLY, CDR2 FYNNEI. The CDR3 DNA sequence: TGTGCCAGCAGTGAACAGGGGGGTAAAAAACTGTTTTTT. As protein: CASSEQGGKKLFF.

The J gene is TRBJ2-7, the V gene TRBV7-9; 10 nucleotides agree with TRBD1. The V gene's germline CDR1 is SEHNR and CDR2 FQNEAQ (reference sequence). The V and J ends lost 8 bases and 3 bases, in that order; junction bases with no gene match: 7. This CDR3 comprises 14 residues. The CDR3 DNA sequence: TGTGCCAGCTTTGGACAGGGGGGAATCTACGAGCAGTACTTC. Its translation: CASFGQGGIYEQYF.

The rearrangement links TRBV23-1 to TRBJ2-6; a possible D gene is TRBD1 (6 bases). TRBV23-1 is flagged as an ORF with uncertain function. V lost 6 bases, J lost 0 bases, and 30 bases lay in between. The length of the CDR3 is 22 residues. CDR3 nucleotide sequence: TGCGCCAGCAGGCGAAACTCACCCCCAAGACAGGTGCAAAACTCTGGGGCCAACGTCCTGACTTTC. This encodes CASRRNSPPRQVQNSGANVLTF.

CDR3 in DNA: TGTGCCAGCAGGGGAGTGACAGGCCGCTCCTACGAGCAGTACTTC. It translates to CASRGVTGRSYEQYF. This rearrangement joins TRBV5-8 to TRBJ2-7, with D maybe TRBD1 (6 bases). The CDR3 extends over 15 amino acids. The V gene lost 5 bases and the J gene lost 0 bases, with 15 bases spanning the gap. Germline CDR1 is SGHTS and CDR2 is YDEGEE.

The J gene is TRBJ2-7, the V gene TRBV29-1; 7 bases line up with TRBD1. The germline gives CDR1 SQVTM, CDR2 ANQGSEA. With 7 bases clipped from V and 5 bases from J, the junction kept 14 bases outside the gene matches. The CDR3 runs to 14 residues. The CDR3 region is CSALRLDRDHEQYF. As DNA, the CDR3 is TGCAGCGCTTTGAGACTCGACAGGGACCACGAGCAGTACTTC.

This sequence joins TRBV4-2 and TRBJ1-1; D call uncertain. Germline assignment: CDR1 LGHNA and CDR2 YNFKEQ. V gave up 0 bases and J gave up 8 bases, with 4 bases separating them. The CDR3 loop spans 11 amino acids. DNA for the CDR3: TGTGCCAGCAGCCAAGACAGAGAAGCTTTCTTT. It specifies CASSQDREAFF.

The genes are TRBV5-1 and TRBJ1-1; a weak D match, TRBD1 (6 bases). The germline CDR1 and CDR2 sequences are SGHRS and YFSETQ. The CDR3 has 15 amino acids. The V and J ends lost 0 bases and 1 base respectively, with 10 bases between them. The CDR3 nucleotides read TGCGCCAGCAGCTTGGGAGGGACAACGAACACTGAAGCTTTCTTT. Amino acids: CASSLGGTTNTEAFF.

The chain recombines TRBV25-1 with TRBJ1-1, with D possibly matching TRBD1 (5 bases). Germline V gives CDR1 MGHDK, CDR2 SYGVNS. V was cut by 8 bases and J by 5 bases, with 18 bases left in between. The CDR3 runs 14 residues. CDR3 amino acids: CASSRGAGGTEAFF. The CDR3 DNA is TGTGCCAGCTCCCGAGGGGCGGGAGGGACTGAAGCTTTCTTT.

The chain uses TRBV6-1 and TRBJ1-2; the D gene is possibly TRBD1 (6 bases). V lost 6 bases to trimming and J lost 6 bases, with 14 bases between them. The CDR3 covers 13 residues. Germline CDR1 and CDR2: MNHNS and SASEGT. In DNA form, the CDR3 reads TGTGCCAGCAGGCCAGGGGCAAGCGATGGCTACACCTTC. It specifies CASRPGASDGYTF.

Only a few counts were recorded for this clone. The CDR3 spells CAWSVRGSALTDTQYF. Written as DNA, the CDR3 is TGTGCCTGGAGTGTACGGGGTAGCGCCCTCACAGATACGCAGTATTTT. The J gene is TRBJ2-3, the V gene TRBV30; possibly TRBD2 for D (5 bases). The germline CDR1 and CDR2 sequences are GTSNPN and SVGIG (reference sequence). This CDR3 region has 16 residues. Trimming pared 0 bases from V and 2 bases from J, leaving 15 bases between.

This rearrangement joins TRBV6-4 to TRBJ1-2, with D tentatively TRBD1 (6 bases). Trimming took 0 bases from V and 6 from J, leaving 11 bases between them. The V gene's germline CDR1 is MRHNA and CDR2 SNTAGT. CDR3 length: 14 amino acids. The CDR3 is CASSDSVRGNGYTF. DNA of the CDR3: TGTGCCAGCAGTGACTCCGTCAGGGGAAATGGCTACACCTTC.

This clone was counted only a few times. The genes are TRBV15 and TRBJ2-3; perhaps TRBD1 as D (5 bases). Trimming took off 0 bases at V and 3 bases at J, with 10 bases between the two ends. Germline CDR1 is LNHNV and CDR2 is YYDKDF (reference sequence). The CDR3 is 15 residues long. DNA of the CDR3: TGTGCCACCAGCAGAGATCGAGACAGTACAGATACGCAGTATTTT. Protein: CATSRDRDSTDTQYF. The variable domain in full, completed from reference TRBV15 and TRBJ2-3, reads DAMVIQNPRYQVTQFGKPVTLSCSQTLNHNVMYWYQQKSSQAPKLLFHYYDKDFNNEADTPDNFQSRRPNTSFCFLDIRSPGLGDTAMYLCATSRDRDSTDTQYFGPGTRLTVL.